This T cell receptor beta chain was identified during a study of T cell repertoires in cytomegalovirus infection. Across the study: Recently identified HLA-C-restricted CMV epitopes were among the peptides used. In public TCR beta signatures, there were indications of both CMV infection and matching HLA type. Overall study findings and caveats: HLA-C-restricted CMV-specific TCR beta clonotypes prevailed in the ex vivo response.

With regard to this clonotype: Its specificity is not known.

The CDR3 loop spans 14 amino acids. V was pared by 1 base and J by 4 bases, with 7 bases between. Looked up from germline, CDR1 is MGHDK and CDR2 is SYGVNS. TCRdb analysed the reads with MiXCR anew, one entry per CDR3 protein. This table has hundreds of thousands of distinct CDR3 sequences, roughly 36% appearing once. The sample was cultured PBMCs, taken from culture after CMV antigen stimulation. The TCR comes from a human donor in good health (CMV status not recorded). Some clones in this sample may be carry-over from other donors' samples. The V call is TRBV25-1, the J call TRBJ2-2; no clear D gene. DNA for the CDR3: TGTGCCAGCAGTGAATCTACCGGCACCGGGGAGCTGTTTTTT. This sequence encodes CASSESTGTGELFF.